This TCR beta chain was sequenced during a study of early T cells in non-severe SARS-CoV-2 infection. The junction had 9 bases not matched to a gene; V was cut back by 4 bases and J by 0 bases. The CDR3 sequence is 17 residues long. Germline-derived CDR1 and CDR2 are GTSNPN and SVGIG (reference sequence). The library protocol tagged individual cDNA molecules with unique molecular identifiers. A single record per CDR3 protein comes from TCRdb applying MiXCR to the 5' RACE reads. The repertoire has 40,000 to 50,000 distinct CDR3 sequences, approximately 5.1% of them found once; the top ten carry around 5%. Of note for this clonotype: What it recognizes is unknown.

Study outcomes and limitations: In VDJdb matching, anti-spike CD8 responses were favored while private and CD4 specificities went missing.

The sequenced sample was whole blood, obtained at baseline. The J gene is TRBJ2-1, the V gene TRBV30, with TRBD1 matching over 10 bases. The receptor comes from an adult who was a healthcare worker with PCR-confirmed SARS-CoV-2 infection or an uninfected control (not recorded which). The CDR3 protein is CAWMDRGIRGSYNEQFF. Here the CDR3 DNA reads TGTGCCTGGATGGACAGGGGGATCCGGGGCTCCTACAATGAGCAGTTCTTC.